This TCR beta chain was profiled in a study of T cells after yellow fever vaccination. The TCR cDNA carried a universal primer site and UMIs from 5'RACE template switching. TCRdb ran MiXCR on the 5' RACE reads and lists one entry per CDR3 protein. The table shows 250,000 or so distinct CDR3 sequences, with about 3.9% occurring only once. Trimming removed 5 bases at V and 6 bases at J, with 2 bases between. The V gene's germline CDR1 is SGHTA and CDR2 FQGNSA. This CDR3 has 11 amino acids. This clonotype was detected ten times or more. Its antigen is undetermined. General study findings and limits: The secondary response peaked faster, at day 5 versus 15, but was weaker.

The TCR sequence derives from a man aged 18 to 30 who received the YFV17D yellow fever vaccine. The sequences come from PBMCs, collected 15 days after the yellow fever booster vaccination. J is TRBJ1-6 and V is TRBV7-2; D gene uncertain. The CDR3 loop reads CASSANSPLHF. CDR3 nucleotides: TGTGCCAGCAGCGCTAATTCACCCCTCCACTTT.